These T cell receptor beta chains were read from a single sample in a study of CD8 T cells in ankylosing spondylitis. MiXCR was run by TCRdb on the 5' RACE reads, yielding one entry per CDR3 protein. The sample holds 330,000 or so distinct CDR3 sequences, 8% seen once. Sample: blood, either unsorted or a sorted T cell fraction (not recorded which). These receptors were taken from a male donor with ankylosing spondylitis. CDR3s include the opening cysteine and the closing phenylalanine or tryptophan. Each record gives: clone size, J gene, D gene, V gene, CDR3 protein, CDR3 DNA. The D gene is left open where the match is weak. Clone size is not always given. Where it is, it says once, few, many or a class for expanded clones.

clone size: few; J gene: TRBJ2-7; D gene: -; V gene: TRBV11-1; CDR3 protein: CASSLEPGNPYEQYF; CDR3 DNA: TGTGCCAGCAGCTTAGAACCGGGCAACCCCTACGAGCAGTACTTC
clone size: few; J gene: TRBJ2-2; D gene: -; V gene: TRBV11-2; CDR3 protein: CASRWRDSWFGGELFF; CDR3 DNA: TGTGCCAGCAGATGGAGGGACAGTTGGTTCGGCGGGGAGCTGTTTTTT
clone size: few; J gene: TRBJ2-2; D gene: TRBD1; V gene: TRBV29-1; CDR3 protein: CSVPGTANTGELFF; CDR3 DNA: TGCAGCGTGCCCGGGACAGCTAACACCGGGGAGCTGTTTTTT
clone size: -; J gene: TRBJ2-1; D gene: TRBD1; V gene: TRBV5-1; CDR3 protein: CASSLRDRDNEQFF; CDR3 DNA: TGCGCCAGCAGCTTGCGGGACAGAGACAATGAGCAGTTCTTC
clone size: -; J gene: TRBJ1-6; D gene: -; V gene: TRBV7-9; CDR3 protein: CASSLAPSSYNSPLHF; CDR3 DNA: TGTGCCAGCAGCTTAGCACCGAGCTCCTATAATTCACCCCTCCACTTT
clone size: few; J gene: TRBJ2-7; D gene: -; V gene: TRBV27; CDR3 protein: CASSSTPYEQYF; CDR3 DNA: TGTGCCAGCAGTTCCACCCCCTACGAGCAGTACTTC
clone size: many; J gene: TRBJ2-3; D gene: TRBD2; V gene: TRBV20-1; CDR3 protein: CSAGSGRVADTQYF; CDR3 DNA: TGCAGTGCTGGAAGCGGGAGGGTCGCAGATACGCAGTATTTT
clone size: -; J gene: TRBJ1-2; D gene: TRBD1; V gene: TRBV6-2/TRBV6-3; CDR3 protein: CASTLTGQRNGYTF; CDR3 DNA: TGTGCCAGCACCCTAACGGGACAGCGAAATGGCTACACCTTC
clone size: -; J gene: TRBJ2-7; D gene: TRBD2; V gene: TRBV5-1; CDR3 protein: CASSEGGGGYEQYF; CDR3 DNA: TGCGCCAGCAGCGAGGGAGGCGGGGGGTACGAGCAGTACTTC
clone size: many; J gene: TRBJ1-1; D gene: TRBD1; V gene: TRBV5-6; CDR3 protein: CASSLPGGTEAFF; CDR3 DNA: TGTGCCAGCAGCTTACCAGGGGGCACTGAAGCTTTCTTT
clone size: few; J gene: TRBJ1-4; D gene: -; V gene: TRBV7-2; CDR3 protein: CASRRVFGNEKLFF; CDR3 DNA: TGTGCCAGCAGACGGGTGTTCGGTAATGAAAAACTGTTTTTT
clone size: -; J gene: TRBJ2-2; D gene: -; V gene: TRBV2; CDR3 protein: CASSEAAGPGELFF; CDR3 DNA: TGTGCCAGCAGTGAAGCGGCGGGGCCCGGGGAGCTGTTTTTT
clone size: many; J gene: TRBJ2-1; D gene: TRBD2; V gene: TRBV12-3/TRBV12-4; CDR3 protein: CASRGLAGGLVEQFF; CDR3 DNA: TGTGCCAGCAGGGGTTTAGCGGGAGGACTGGTTGAGCAGTTCTTC
clone size: few; J gene: TRBJ2-3; D gene: TRBD2; V gene: TRBV6-1; CDR3 protein: CASSKGLAGYTDTQYF; CDR3 DNA: TGTGCCAGCAGTAAAGGACTAGCGGGGTACACAGATACGCAGTATTTT
clone size: many; J gene: TRBJ2-7; D gene: TRBD2; V gene: TRBV10-3; CDR3 protein: CAISFTGLADEQYF; CDR3 DNA: TGTGCCATCAGTTTTACGGGACTAGCGGACGAGCAGTACTTC
clone size: many; J gene: TRBJ2-2; D gene: TRBD2; V gene: TRBV7-9; CDR3 protein: CATGTSGNTGELFF; CDR3 DNA: TGTGCCACGGGGACTAGCGGGAACACCGGGGAGCTGTTTTTT
clone size: many; J gene: TRBJ2-1; D gene: TRBD2; V gene: TRBV6-4; CDR3 protein: CASSVGLADSYNEQFF; CDR3 DNA: TGTGCCAGCAGTGTGGGACTAGCGGACTCCTACAATGAGCAGTTCTTC
clone size: few; J gene: TRBJ1-4; D gene: -; V gene: TRBV12-3/TRBV12-4; CDR3 protein: CASKTDSNEKLFF; CDR3 DNA: TGTGCCAGCAAAACGGACAGCAATGAAAAACTGTTTTTT
clone size: many; J gene: TRBJ1-2; D gene: TRBD1; V gene: TRBV12-3/TRBV12-4; CDR3 protein: CASSSTGAYGYTF; CDR3 DNA: TGTGCCAGCAGTTCAACAGGGGCCTATGGCTACACCTTC
clone size: -; J gene: TRBJ1-6; D gene: -; V gene: TRBV4-2; CDR3 protein: CASSQVYREDYNSPLHF; CDR3 DNA: TGTGCCAGCAGCCAGGTGTACAGGGAGGACTATAATTCACCCCTCCACTTT
clone size: -; J gene: TRBJ2-5; D gene: -; V gene: TRBV4-2; CDR3 protein: CASSQVGQPGETQYF; CDR3 DNA: TGTGCCAGCAGCCAAGTGGGACAACCAGGAGAGACCCAGTACTTC
clone size: -; J gene: TRBJ1-2; D gene: -; V gene: TRBV6-1; CDR3 protein: CASSRGWTEVYGYTF; CDR3 DNA: TGTGCCAGCAGTCGGGGATGGACGGAGGTCTATGGCTACACCTTC
clone size: once; J gene: TRBJ1-2; D gene: -; V gene: TRBV6-6; CDR3 protein: CASSRLYGYTF; CDR3 DNA: TGTGCCAGCAGTCGCCTCTATGGCTACACCTTC
clone size: -; J gene: TRBJ2-2; D gene: TRBD2; V gene: TRBV9; CDR3 protein: CASSEGRTSSETGELFF; CDR3 DNA: TGTGCCAGCAGCGAGGGCCGGACTAGCTCAGAAACCGGGGAGCTGTTTTTT
clone size: few; J gene: TRBJ2-2; D gene: -; V gene: TRBV29-1; CDR3 protein: CSVQSPVTGELFF; CDR3 DNA: TGCAGCGTCCAGTCCCCGGTCACCGGGGAGCTGTTTTTT
clone size: few; J gene: TRBJ2-7; D gene: -; V gene: TRBV12-3/TRBV12-4; CDR3 protein: CASASTPASNLRYEQYF; CDR3 DNA: TGTGCCAGCGCGTCCACCCCCGCGTCGAACTTGCGCTACGAGCAGTACTTC
clone size: few; J gene: TRBJ2-1; D gene: TRBD1; V gene: TRBV18; CDR3 protein: CASSGPGTGPFNEQFF; CDR3 DNA: TGTGCCAGCTCAGGACCCGGGACAGGGCCCTTCAATGAGCAGTTCTTC
clone size: -; J gene: TRBJ1-1; D gene: -; V gene: TRBV27; CDR3 protein: CASSLSVRMNTEAFF; CDR3 DNA: TGTGCCAGCAGTTTATCCGTGCGAATGAACACTGAAGCTTTCTTT
clone size: many; J gene: TRBJ2-2; D gene: -; V gene: TRBV27; CDR3 protein: CASSLTAGGSAGELFF; CDR3 DNA: TGTGCCAGCAGTTTAACAGCCGGGGGTTCCGCCGGGGAGCTGTTTTTT
clone size: -; J gene: TRBJ1-1; D gene: -; V gene: TRBV29-1; CDR3 protein: CSVESRTRRHEAFF; CDR3 DNA: TGCAGCGTTGAGTCCCGGACAAGACGCCATGAAGCTTTCTTT
clone size: -; J gene: TRBJ2-7; D gene: -; V gene: TRBV7-8; CDR3 protein: CASSLATAGGSFGGNYEQYF; CDR3 DNA: TGTGCCAGCAGCTTAGCCACAGCAGGGGGGTCTTTCGGAGGGAACTACGAGCAGTACTTC
clone size: many; J gene: TRBJ2-3; D gene: TRBD2; V gene: TRBV6-2/TRBV6-3; CDR3 protein: CASSYSERGGDTQYF; CDR3 DNA: TGTGCCAGCAGTTACTCGGAGCGGGGCGGAGATACGCAGTATTTT
clone size: -; J gene: TRBJ2-7; D gene: -; V gene: TRBV4-1; CDR3 protein: CASSPESYPTPYEQYF; CDR3 DNA: TGCGCCAGCAGTCCTGAGTCCTACCCTACCCCTTACGAGCAGTACTTC
clone size: many; J gene: TRBJ2-5; D gene: TRBD1; V gene: TRBV11-2; CDR3 protein: CASSLGGQGLQETQYF; CDR3 DNA: TGTGCCAGCAGCTTAGGGGGACAGGGACTCCAAGAGACCCAGTACTTC
clone size: few; J gene: TRBJ2-2; D gene: -; V gene: TRBV30; CDR3 protein: CAWTGANTGELFF; CDR3 DNA: TGTGCCTGGACAGGGGCCAACACCGGGGAGCTGTTTTTT
clone size: few; J gene: TRBJ2-7; D gene: -; V gene: TRBV20-1; CDR3 protein: CSALWDSYEQYF; CDR3 DNA: TGCAGTGCTTTATGGGACTCCTACGAGCAGTACTTC